These 20 T cell receptor beta chains were sequenced from one sample in a study of long-term antiretroviral therapy in people with HIV. Running of the v3.0 immunoSEQ assay took place at survey level. TCRdb keeps only in-frame clones here, not all; method: immunoSEQ multiplex PCR. The sample includes tens of thousands of clones, less than 90% of them seen just once. Sequenced material: unsorted PBMCs, taken 1 year after starting antiretroviral therapy. These receptors all come from a young man with HIV.

This chain uses TRBV25-1 with TRBJ2-1, with D perhaps TRBD1 (5 bases). V was trimmed by 6 bases and J by 2 bases, leaving 11 bases between them. CDR1 and CDR2 from the germline V gene are MGHDK and SYGVNS. CDR3 size: 14 residues. This CDR3 is CASRRQSAYNEQFF. CDR3 in DNA: TGTGCCAGCAGGCGACAGAGTGCCTACAATGAGCAGTTCTTC.

The CDR3 here is CASMLWGRETQYF. The CDR3 DNA follows: TGTGCCAGCATGCTTTGGGGGAGAGAGACCCAGTACTTC. The chain carries TRBV2 and TRBJ2-5; D might be TRBD1 or TRBD2, each matching 5 bases. V lost 7 bases to trimming and J lost 4 bases, with 13 bases between them. Germline-derived CDR1 and CDR2 are SNHLY and FYNNEI. CDR3 size: 13 residues.

This sequence joins TRBV7-2 and TRBJ1-2; TRBD1 might be the D (5 bases). V was pared by 5 bases and J by 4 bases, with 11 bases between. This CDR3 spans 13 amino acids. Germline V CDR1 and CDR2: SGHTA, FQGNSA. CDR3 DNA: TGTGCCAGCAGCCGACAGAGGAGCTATGGCTACACCTTC. This translates into CASSRQRSYGYTF.

This chain joins TRBV19 and TRBJ2-7; D is perhaps TRBD1 (6 bases). Trimming shortened V by 3 bases and J by 2 bases, and 11 bases separated the two germline ends. The CDR3 loop spans 14 amino acids. In germline, CDR1 is LNHDA, CDR2 SQIVND (reference sequence). Here the CDR3 reads CASSMGAGPYEQYF. CDR3 nucleotide sequence: TGTGCCAGTAGTATGGGGGCAGGGCCCTACGAGCAGTACTTC.

V and J are TRBV10-3 and TRBJ2-2; D is possibly TRBD1 (5 bases). CDR3 length: 17 residues. Germline lookup yields CDR1 ENHRY and CDR2 SYGVKD. The V and J ends lost 3 bases and 1 base respectively, with 15 bases between them. DNA for the CDR3: TGTGCCATCAGTGACGGACAACTCATCGGGAACACCGGGGAGCTGTTTTTT. It yields the protein CAISDGQLIGNTGELFF.

J is TRBJ2-1 and V is TRBV6-6; tentative D call: TRBD1 (5 bases). Germline CDR1 reads MNHNY; CDR2 reads SVGAGI (reference sequence). This CDR3 spans 14 amino acids. V dropped 7 bases and J dropped 6 bases, with 16 bases sitting between them. CDR3 sequence (DNA): TGTGCCAGCACCCGAAATATACAGGTCAATGAGCAGTTCTTC. Amino acid sequence: CASTRNIQVNEQFF.

The sample holds one count of this clone. The rearrangement uses TRBV6-1 and TRBJ1-2; no clear D gene. With 1 base removed from V and 0 bases from J, the gap between germline ends came to 9 bases. CDR1 and CDR2 (germline): MNHNS, SASEGT. The CDR3 contains 15 residues. In DNA form, the CDR3 reads TGTGCCAGCAGTGAAGTGGGAGGATCTAACTATGGCTACACCTTC. Its translation: CASSEVGGSNYGYTF.

This sequence joins TRBV6-1 and TRBJ1-1; 7 nucleotides align to TRBD1. The CDR3 is made up of 14 amino acids. V dropped 9 bases and J dropped 4; count of bases not matched to a gene: 11. Germline V gene sequence: CDR1 MNHNS, CDR2 SASEGT. The DNA for the CDR3 is TGTGCCAGTACTCCCAGGGGGTTTAGCACTGAAGCTTTCTTT. It yields the protein CASTPRGFSTEAFF.

The chain is built from TRBV5-1 and TRBJ2-3; possible D gene TRBD2, 6 bases. This CDR3 comprises 16 residues. V was shortened by 3 bases and J by 0 bases, with 14 bases between the two germline ends. Germline CDR1 SGHRS, CDR2 YFSETQ. The CDR3 here is CASSSGDLDSTDTQYF. The CDR3 coding sequence is TGCGCCAGCAGCTCGGGGGACTTAGACAGCACAGATACGCAGTATTTT.

The genes are TRBV5-4 and TRBJ2-2; the D is unclear. CDR1 is SGHNT, CDR2 YYREEE, per germline (reference sequence). This CDR3 is 14 amino acids long. Trimming removed 7 bases at V and 5 bases at J, with 15 bases between. CDR3 amino acids: CASGSSRRTGELFF. CDR3 in DNA: TGTGCCAGCGGATCATCGCGGCGGACCGGGGAGCTGTTTTTT. Full variable domain (rest looked up from reference TRBV5-4 and TRBJ2-2): ETGVTQSPTHLIKTRGQQVTLRCSSQSGHNTVSWYQQALGQGPQFIFQYYREEENGRGNFPPRFSGLQFPNYSSELNVNALELDDSALYLCASGSSRRTGELFFGEGSRLTVL.

V is TRBV2 and J is TRBJ2-2; D may be TRBD1 (6 bases). Germline V lookup: CDR1 SNHLY, CDR2 FYNNEI. The CDR3 sequence is 17 residues long. Trimming removed 6 bases at V and 7 bases at J, with 24 bases between. DNA of the CDR3: TGTGCCAGCAGCGTCAGTTTGGGGGCCCATCTAATCGGGGAGCTGTTTTTT. It specifies CASSVSLGAHLIGELFF.

Worth noting for this clone: The junction differs from germline at one of its ends, possibly a read error. The V call is TRBV7-7, the J call TRBJ2-3; D unresolved. Germline V gene data show CDR1 as SSHAT and CDR2 as FNYEAQ (reference sequence). CDR3 length: 12 residues. CDR3 nucleotide sequence: TGTGCTAGCAGCTTAATCGACGGTACGCAGTATTTT. Its translation is CASSLIDGTQYF.

The chain combines TRBV9 with TRBJ1-1; D not resolved. Trimming pared 1 base from V and 2 bases from J, leaving 6 bases between. The CDR3 totals 13 residues. Germline values: CDR1 SGDLS, CDR2 YYNGEE. CDR3 in DNA: TGTGCCAGCAGCGTACGGACCAACACTGAAGCTTTCTTT. Its protein is CASSVRTNTEAFF.

The rearrangement uses TRBV9 and TRBJ2-7; D unclear. Looked up from germline, CDR1 is SGDLS and CDR2 is YYNGEE. The CDR3 covers 13 residues. Trimming took 0 bases from V and 3 from J, leaving 7 bases between them. In nucleotides, the CDR3 is TGTGCCAGCAGCGTAGCGCCGAACTACGAGCAGTACTTC. It codes for CASSVAPNYEQYF.

In this sample, this clone turned up a few times. The chain employs TRBV7-9 and TRBJ1-5; D may be TRBD1 (5 bases). Per germline, CDR1 SEHNR and CDR2 FQNEAQ (reference sequence). This CDR3 has 16 residues. V was trimmed by 1 base and J by 2 bases, leaving 12 bases between them. The CDR3 sequence: CASSLVGQGGNQPQHF. The CDR3, as DNA: TGTGCCAGCAGCTTAGTGGGGCAGGGAGGCAATCAGCCCCAGCATTTT.

The genes are TRBV11-2 and TRBJ2-7; D gene unclear. The CDR3 length is 12 residues. The germline V gene has CDR1 SGHAT and CDR2 FQNNGV. The ends were cut back, 3 bases at V and 3 bases at J, with 6 bases in the middle. This CDR3 reads CASSLKRYEQYF. CDR3 nucleotides: TGTGCCAGCAGCTTGAAGCGCTACGAGCAGTACTTC. Complete variable domain (other parts from reference TRBV11-2 and TRBJ2-7): EAGVAQSPRYKIIEKRQSVAFWCNPISGHATLYWYQQILGQGPKLLIQFQNNGVVDDSQLPKDRFSAERLKGVDSTLKIQPAKLEDSAVYLCASSLKRYEQYFGPGTRLTVT.

The chain joins TRBV9 to TRBJ2-7; 9 nucleotides match TRBD1. The trim removed 0 bases at V and 7 bases at J, leaving 5 bases unmatched. The CDR3 is 14 amino acids. Germline CDR1 is SGDLS and CDR2 is YYNGEE. As DNA, the CDR3 is TGTGCCAGCAGCGTAGGGGGACAGGGAGGAGAGCAGTACTTC. Encoded protein: CASSVGGQGGEQYF.

This clone occurred once. The rearrangement uses TRBV6-1 and TRBJ2-7; D might be TRBD2 (6 bases). This CDR3 has 13 amino acids. V gave up 8 bases and J gave up 2 bases, with 13 bases separating them. CDR1 is MNHNS and CDR2 is SASEGT in the germline V gene. The CDR3 sequence: CASAGTGTYEQYF. In nucleotides, the CDR3 is TGTGCCAGCGCCGGGACTGGGACCTACGAGCAGTACTTC.

This sequence joins TRBV11-3 and TRBJ2-1, with D tentatively TRBD1 (5 bases). This CDR3 spans 15 amino acids. The germline gives CDR1 SGHNT, CDR2 YENEEA. Trimming took off 5 bases at V and 5 bases at J, with 16 bases between the two ends. CDR3 region: CASSQHTGTHNEQFF. The CDR3 bases are TGTGCCAGCAGCCAACACACAGGAACGCACAATGAGCAGTTCTTC.

The chain joins TRBV27 to TRBJ2-7; the D call may be TRBD1 or TRBD2 (5 bases each). Looked up from germline, CDR1 is MNHEY and CDR2 is SMNVEV (reference sequence). CDR3 length: 14 residues. Trimming removed 2 bases at V and 0 bases at J, with 8 bases between. The CDR3 sequence is CASSLTGTSYEQYF. DNA of the CDR3: TGTGCCAGCAGTTTAACCGGGACCTCCTACGAGCAGTACTTC.